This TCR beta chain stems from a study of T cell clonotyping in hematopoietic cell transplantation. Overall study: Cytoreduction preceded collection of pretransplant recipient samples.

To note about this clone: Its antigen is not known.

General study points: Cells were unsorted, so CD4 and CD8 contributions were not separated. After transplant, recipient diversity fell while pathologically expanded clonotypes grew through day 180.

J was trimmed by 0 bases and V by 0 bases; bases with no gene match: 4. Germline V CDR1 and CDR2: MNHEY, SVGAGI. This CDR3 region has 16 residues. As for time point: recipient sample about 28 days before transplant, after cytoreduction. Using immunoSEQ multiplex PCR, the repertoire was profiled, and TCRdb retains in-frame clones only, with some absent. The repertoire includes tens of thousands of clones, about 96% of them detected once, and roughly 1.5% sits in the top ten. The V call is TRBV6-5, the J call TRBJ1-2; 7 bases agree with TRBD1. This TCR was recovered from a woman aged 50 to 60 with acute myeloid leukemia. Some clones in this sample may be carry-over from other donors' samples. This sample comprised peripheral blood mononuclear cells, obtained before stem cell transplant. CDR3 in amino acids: CASSYSSGTANYGYTF. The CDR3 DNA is TGTGCCAGCAGTTACTCGTCCGGGACAGCTAACTATGGCTACACCTTC.